The 27 T cell receptor beta chains below were found in one sample sequenced in a study of T cells in Graves' hyperthyroidism and ophthalmopathy. There were TCR beta CDR3 regions amplified from RNA transcripts. TCR CDR3 underwent first-round RT-PCR with the HTBI primer set. TCRdb recomputed calls from the multiplex PCR reads with MiXCR, one row per CDR3 protein. The profile shows under 350,000 distinct CDR3 sequences, approximately 15% of them singletons. Source material: blood. The receptors shown here come from a woman aged 40-49 years with Graves' ophthalmopathy.

This clonotype was found many times. V gene TRBV3-1 combines with J gene TRBJ2-1; TRBD2 matches 8 bases. Germline CDR1 and CDR2: LGHDT and YNNKEL (reference sequence). The CDR3 has 15 amino acids. The V segment lost 3 bases and the J segment 12 bases; nucleotides outside the gene matches: 13. CDR3 protein: CASSQKRGGGSGQFF. The CDR3 coding sequence is TGTGCCAGCAGCCAGAAACGGGGGGGCGGTTCGGGGCAGTTCTTC.

This clonotype occurred many times. The chain links TRBV7-9 to TRBJ2-7; D tentatively fits TRBD1 or TRBD2 (6 bases each). V lost 1 base, J lost 6 bases, and 13 bases lay in between. Per germline, CDR1 SEHNR and CDR2 FQNEAQ (reference sequence). The CDR3 has 14 residues. CDR3 protein: CASSLEGGASEQYF. DNA of the CDR3: TGTGCCAGCAGCTTAGAGGGGGGCGCCTCCGAGCAGTACTTC.

This clonotype has ten or more counts. The chain is built from TRBV2 and TRBJ2-2; D is ambiguous. CDR3 length equals 14 residues. The germline gives CDR1 SNHLY, CDR2 FYNNEI. Trimming removed 2 bases at V and 4 bases at J, with 8 bases between. The CDR3, as DNA: TGTGCCAGCAGTGAAAGTGGGTCCACCGGGGAGCTGTTTTTT. This codes for CASSESGSTGELFF.

There are many counts of this clonotype. V is TRBV12-3 or TRBV12-4 and J is TRBJ2-3; 8 nucleotides align to TRBD2. The CDR3 runs 14 residues. Trimming removed 3 bases from V and 6 bases from J; junction bases left unmatched: 5. CDR3 coding DNA: TGTGCCAGCAGTTTTCGCGGGGGGATGGATACGCAGTATTTT. This encodes CASSFRGGMDTQYF.

This clonotype was seen repeatedly, ten times or more. The chain has TRBV20-1 and TRBJ1-2; 7 bases are shared with TRBD1. Losses at the gene ends were 6 bases for V and 5 bases for J; bases not matched to a gene: 9. CDR3 length equals 13 residues. The germline V gene encodes CDR1 DFQATT and CDR2 SNEGSKA (reference sequence). As DNA, the CDR3 is TGCAGTGCCCCGATCACGACAGGGTATGGCTACACCTTC. Translated: CSAPITTGYGYTF.

The rearrangement links TRBV7-9 to TRBJ1-1, with TRBD1 matching over 7 bases. This CDR3 region has 16 residues. The germline V gene encodes CDR1 SEHNR and CDR2 FQNEAQ (reference sequence). The V gene end was trimmed by 0 bases and the J gene end by 6 bases; junction bases not matched to a gene: 10. Here the CDR3 reads CASSLAGVDRDPEAFF. As DNA, the CDR3 is TGTGCCAGCAGCTTAGCGGGAGTCGACAGGGACCCTGAAGCTTTCTTT.

V is TRBV20-1 and J is TRBJ1-1; 8 positions match TRBD1. Losses at the gene ends were 5 bases for V and 0 bases for J; bases not matched to a gene: 8. This CDR3 comprises 15 residues. Germline assignment: CDR1 DFQATT and CDR2 SNEGSKA (reference sequence). Here the CDR3 DNA reads TGCAGTGCTCCGACAGGGGCTTCCATGAACACTGAAGCTTTCTTT. Residues: CSAPTGASMNTEAFF.

This clonotype turned up a few times. The CDR3 nucleotides are TGTGCCAGCTCACCAATGGCAGGGAAGAGTGAAAAACTGTTTTTT. Translating gives CASSPMAGKSEKLFF. The chain has TRBV18 and TRBJ1-4, with D possibly TRBD1 on 5 matching bases. In germline, CDR1 is KGHSH, CDR2 LQKENI. This CDR3 has 15 residues. Trimming stripped 2 bases from V and 7 bases from J, with 14 bases between.

The V call is TRBV27, the J call TRBJ2-4, with 7 bases aligning to TRBD1. Germline V CDR1 and CDR2: MNHEY, SMNVEV (reference sequence). The ends lost 6 bases at V and 6 bases at J; junction bases unmatched: 5. The CDR3 is made up of 13 amino acids. The DNA of the CDR3 is TGTGCCAGCAGGACGGGACAGCGAAACATTCAGTACTTC. Its protein product is CASRTGQRNIQYF.

This clonotype was detected ten times or more. This chain links TRBV13 with TRBJ1-1; 8 nucleotides agree with TRBD1. This CDR3 is built from 13 residues. Germline values: CDR1 PRHDT, CDR2 FYEKMQ (reference sequence). J gave up 6 bases and V 6 bases, and 6 bases lay outside the gene matches. CDR3 sequence reads: CASSHDRGPEAFF. The CDR3 coding sequence is TGTGCCAGCAGTCACGACAGGGGTCCTGAAGCTTTCTTT.

The chain combines TRBV20-1 with TRBJ2-7, with TRBD2 matching 14 bases. Germline values: CDR1 DFQATT, CDR2 SNEGSKA (reference sequence). The trim removed 5 bases at V and 2 bases at J, leaving 5 bases unmatched. The CDR3 loop spans 15 amino acids. In DNA, the CDR3 is TGCAGTGCTGAACCGGGACTAGCGGGGGCCTACGAGCAGTACTTC. Its protein product is CSAEPGLAGAYEQYF.

In this sample, this clonotype turned up many times. The rearrangement links TRBV25-1 to TRBJ1-2; D possibly corresponds to TRBD1 (5 bases). Trimming cost V 5 bases and J 8 bases, with 12 bases left between them. Per the germline V gene, CDR1 is MGHDK and CDR2 is SYGVNS. This CDR3 contains 12 residues. The CDR3 region is CASSRDPRGYTF. In DNA, the CDR3 is TGTGCCAGCAGTCGGGACCCTCGGGGCTACACCTTC.

This clonotype has a count of ten or more. The chain is built from TRBV28 and TRBJ2-1; no clear D. Germline-derived CDR1 and CDR2 are MDHEN and SYDVKM. V was trimmed by 2 bases and J by 10 bases, leaving 9 bases between them. CDR3 length: 12 residues. CDR3 region: CASSLGWSEQFF. The CDR3 region has the DNA TGTGCCAGCAGTTTAGGGTGGAGCGAGCAGTTCTTC.

This clonotype appeared once. The V and J genes are TRBV7-2 and TRBJ2-3, with D unresolved. Germline-derived CDR1 and CDR2 are SGHTA and FQGNSA. Deletions cut 4 bases from V and 1 base from J, with 6 bases between. There are 13 residues in the CDR3. The CDR3 loop reads CASSSGRTDTQYF. The CDR3 DNA sequence: TGTGCCAGCAGCTCTGGACGCACAGATACGCAGTATTTT.

A few counts support this clonotype. V gene TRBV27 combines with J gene TRBJ1-2; D call uncertain. The CDR3 loop spans 14 amino acids. Germline V gene data show CDR1 as MNHEY and CDR2 as SMNVEV (reference sequence). V was trimmed by 0 bases and J by 2 bases, leaving 7 bases between them. The DNA of the CDR3 is TGTGCCAGCAGTTTATCGTTAGGGAACTATGGCTACACCTTC. It codes for CASSLSLGNYGYTF.

This clonotype was observed at least ten times. The CDR3 DNA sequence: TGTGCCAGCAGCCGAGCCTACACCGGGGAGCTGTTTTTT. The encoded protein is CASSRAYTGELFF. The chain combines TRBV28 with TRBJ2-2, with unresolved D. The CDR3 runs to 13 residues. Germline assignment: CDR1 MDHEN and CDR2 SYDVKM. V was clipped by 6 bases and J by 3 bases, with 8 bases between them. Variable domain in full (rest from reference TRBV28 and TRBJ2-2): DVKVTQSSRYLVKRTGEKVFLECVQDMDHENMFWYRQDPGLGLRLIYFSYDVKMKEKGDIPEGYSVSREKKERFSLILESASTNQTSMYLCASSRAYTGELFFGEGSRLTVL.

A remark on this clonotype: A junction boundary mismatches the germline segment, possibly from a read error. V usage is TRBV5-1 and J usage is TRBJ2-3, with D unresolved. This CDR3 contains 14 residues. Germline assignment: CDR1 SGHRS and CDR2 YFSETQ. The chain's CDR3 is CAGSLGTSTDTQYF. The DNA of the CDR3 is TGCGCCGGCAGCTTGGGCACTAGCACAGATACGCAGTATTTT. Supplemented by reference TRBV5-1 and TRBJ2-3, the full variable domain reads KAGVTQTPRYLIKTRGQQVTLSCSPISGHRSVSWYQQTPGQGLQFLFEYFSETQRNKGNFPGRFSGRQFSNSRSEMNVSTLELGDSALYLCAGSLGTSTDTQYFGPGTRLTVL.

This clonotype was seen at least ten times. This rearrangement joins TRBV11-2 to TRBJ2-7, with D perhaps TRBD1 (6 bases). The CDR3 has 16 residues. The V and J ends lost 4 bases and 3 bases respectively, with 19 bases between them. Germline CDR1 and CDR2: SGHAT and FQNNGV. The CDR3 DNA reads TGTGCCAGCAGCTCAATCCGGGACAAGCAATTCTACGAGCAGTACTTC. Translating gives CASSSIRDKQFYEQYF. The full variable domain, its missing parts supplied by reference TRBV11-2 and TRBJ2-7, is EAGVAQSPRYKIIEKRQSVAFWCNPISGHATLYWYQQILGQGPKLLIQFQNNGVVDDSQLPKDRFSAERLKGVDSTLKIQPAKLEDSAVYLCASSSIRDKQFYEQYFGPGTRLTVT.

The rearrangement links TRBV5-1 to TRBJ2-1; the D gene could be TRBD1 or TRBD2 (5 bases each). Germline lookup yields CDR1 SGHRS and CDR2 YFSETQ. The ends were cut back, 9 bases at V and 5 bases at J, with 24 bases in the middle. The CDR3 extends over 16 amino acids. In nucleotides, the CDR3 is TGCGCCACCAGTGATAGTATGAGGGGAAGAAACAATGAGCAGTTCTTC. It yields the protein CATSDSMRGRNNEQFF.

This clonotype was counted only a few times. The limits of the CDR3 on the DNA are not certain, so only TCRdb's listed CDR3 is given. This chain connects TRBV28 to TRBJ1-5; whether TRBD1, the table's D call, matches the DNA was not checked. The length of the CDR3 is 14 amino acids, counting both ends. In germline, CDR1 is MDHEN, CDR2 SYDVKM. The CDR3: CASSTSGHYQPQHF.

This clonotype was seen at least ten times. This chain connects TRBV20-1 to TRBJ2-1; 7 nucleotides align to TRBD2. The germline V gene encodes CDR1 DFQATT and CDR2 SNEGSKA (reference sequence). The CDR3 runs 15 residues. The J segment lost 7 bases and the V segment lost 3 bases, leaving 12 bases of the junction unmatched. CDR3 in amino acids: CSARPLAAERNEQFF. The CDR3 region has the DNA TGCAGTGCTAGGCCGCTAGCGGCCGAAAGGAATGAGCAGTTCTTC.

This clonotype was counted ten times or more. The chain employs TRBV27 and TRBJ1-5; D is undetermined. CDR3 length: 15 amino acids. V lost 5 bases and J 6 bases, leaving 17 bases between the germline ends. Germline V gene lookup returns CDR1 MNHEY and CDR2 SMNVEV (reference sequence). CDR3 region: CASSHPGEVSQPQHF. In DNA form, the CDR3 reads TGTGCCAGCAGTCACCCGGGCGAGGTGAGTCAGCCCCAGCATTTT.

This clonotype showed up many times. The chain recombines TRBV6-6 with TRBJ2-5, with D tentatively TRBD2 (5 bases). Between the trimmed V and J ends, which lost 1 base and 3 bases, there was a span of 6 bases. Germline CDR1 reads MNHNY; CDR2 reads SVGAGI (reference sequence). The CDR3 is 13 amino acids. This CDR3 reads CASSYLGEETQYF. The CDR3 DNA follows: TGTGCCAGCAGTTACTTGGGAGAAGAGACCCAGTACTTC.

This chain uses TRBV4-2 with TRBJ2-4, with a possible D match to TRBD1 (7 bases). Per the germline V gene, CDR1 is LGHNA and CDR2 is YNFKEQ. The germline V and J ends were trimmed by 2 bases and 9 bases, with 20 bases remaining between them. CDR3 size: 16 residues. CDR3 region: CASSQRTGRDGGIQYF. CDR3 DNA sequence: TGTGCCAGCAGCCAACGGACAGGTCGAGACGGGGGCATTCAGTACTTC.

The chain has TRBV4-1 and TRBJ1-3, with 7 bases fitting TRBD1. The germline gives CDR1 MGHRA, CDR2 YSYEKL. J lost 1 base, V lost 2 bases, and 11 bases had no gene match. CDR3 length equals 18 residues. For the CDR3, the DNA is TGCGCCAGCAGCCAAATTGTTTTCAGGGGGACGTCTGGAAACACCATATATTTT. Translated, it gives CASSQIVFRGTSGNTIYF.

This clonotype appeared a few times. V and J are TRBV7-2 and TRBJ2-1, with D hard to call. V lost 4 bases and J lost 9, with 13 bases in between. In germline, CDR1 is SGHTA, CDR2 FQGNSA. The CDR3 contains 13 residues. CDR3 DNA sequence: TGTGCCAGCAGCTCCCGTTTATCAGTTGAGCAGTTCTTC. Its protein product is CASSSRLSVEQFF.

This clonotype was picked up a small number of times. The rearrangement links TRBV5-5 to TRBJ2-1; no clear D gene. CDR3 length: 14 residues. The germline gives CDR1 SGHKS, CDR2 YYEKEE (reference sequence). The V and J ends lost 0 bases and 4 bases respectively, with 8 bases between them. The CDR3 here is CASSLVGYYNEQFF. CDR3 nucleotides: TGTGCCAGCAGCTTGGTGGGTTATTACAATGAGCAGTTCTTC.